The rows below give T cell receptor beta chains drawn from one sample of a study of blood T cells in healthy people across ages. TCRdb fed the 5' RACE reads into MiXCR, producing one record per CDR3 protein. The sample holds hundreds of thousands of distinct CDR3 sequences, about half seen once. Sequenced sample: blood. These receptors all stem from a woman aged 60-75 years in good health. The CDR3 runs from the conserved cysteine through the conserved F or W. Fields, in order: D gene, V gene, J gene, clone size, CDR3 protein, CDR3 DNA. A D gene is named only where the DNA matches it firmly. A clone size is listed for some rows: how often the clone was seen (once, few, many), or a class if it is expanded.

>TRBD1|TRBV6-5|TRBJ2-3|few
CASSYLGGTQYF
TGTGCCAGCAGTTATCTAGGGGGCACGCAGTATTTT
>.|TRBV2|TRBJ1-2|.
CASRPGRMINLGYTF
TGTGCCAGCAGGCCCGGCAGGATGATCAATCTCGGCTACACCTTC
>.|TRBV28|TRBJ1-2|.
CASSLGPSFYGHTF
TGTGCCAGCAGTTTAGGGCCTAGCTTCTATGGCCACACCTTC
>TRBD1|TRBV7-2|TRBJ1-4|.
CASSLEGRGRTNEKLFF
TGTGCCAGCAGCTTAGAAGGCAGGGGGCGCACTAATGAAAAACTGTTTTTT
>TRBD1|TRBV5-1|TRBJ2-7|few
CASSRTGASHEQYF
TGCGCCAGCAGCAGGACAGGGGCCTCACACGAGCAGTACTTC
>.|TRBV7-2|TRBJ2-1|.
CASSTPFNEQFF
TGTGCCAGCAGCACCCCTTTCAATGAGCAGTTCTTC
>TRBD1|TRBV5-1|TRBJ1-1|many
CASSWIPGGVEAFF
TGCGCCAGCAGCTGGATACCAGGGGGCGTAGAAGCTTTCTTT
>.|TRBV20-1|TRBJ2-4|.
CSARDRIGLKNIQYF
TGCAGTGCTAGAGATCGAATCGGCCTCAAAAACATTCAGTACTTC
>TRBD1|TRBV24-1|TRBJ2-3|.
CATSDPTGGVGDTRYF
TGTGCCACCAGTGACCCCACAGGGGGCGTGGGAGATACGCGGTATTTT
>.|TRBV6-2/TRBV6-3|TRBJ2-1|few
CASSFSGREQFF
TGTGCCAGCAGTTTTTCCGGTCGGGAGCAGTTCTTC
>.|TRBV7-3|TRBJ2-7|few
CASSLNPQDEQYF
TGTGCCAGCAGCTTAAACCCCCAGGACGAGCAGTACTTC
>.|TRBV4-1|TRBJ2-1|few
CASSQVVRNYNEQFF
TGCGCCAGCAGCCAAGTTGTCAGGAACTACAATGAGCAGTTCTTC